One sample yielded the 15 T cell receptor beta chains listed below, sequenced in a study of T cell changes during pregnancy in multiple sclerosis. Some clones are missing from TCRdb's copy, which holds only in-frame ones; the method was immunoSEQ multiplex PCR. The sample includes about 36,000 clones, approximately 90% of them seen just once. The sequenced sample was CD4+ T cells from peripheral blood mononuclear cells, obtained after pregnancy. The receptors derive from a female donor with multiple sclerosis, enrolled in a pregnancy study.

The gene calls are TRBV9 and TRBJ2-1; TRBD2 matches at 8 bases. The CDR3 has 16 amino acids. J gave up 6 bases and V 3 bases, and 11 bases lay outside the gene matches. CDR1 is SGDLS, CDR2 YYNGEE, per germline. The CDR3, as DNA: TGTGCCAGCAGCGCTCAAAGCGGGAGTTCATCCAATGAGCAGTTCTTC. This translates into CASSAQSGSSSNEQFF.

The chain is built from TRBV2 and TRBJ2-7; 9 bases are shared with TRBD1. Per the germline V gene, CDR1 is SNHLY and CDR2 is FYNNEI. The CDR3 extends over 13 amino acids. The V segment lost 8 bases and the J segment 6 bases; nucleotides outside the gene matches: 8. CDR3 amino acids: CASGGDRVSEQYF. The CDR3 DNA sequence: TGTGCCAGCGGAGGGGACAGGGTTTCCGAGCAGTACTTC.

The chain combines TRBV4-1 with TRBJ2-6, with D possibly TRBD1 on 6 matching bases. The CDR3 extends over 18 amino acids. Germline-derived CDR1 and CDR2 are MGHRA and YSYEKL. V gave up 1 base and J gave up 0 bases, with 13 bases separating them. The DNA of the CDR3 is TGCGCCAGCAGCCAAGTGTTGACAGGTAGCTCTGGGGCCAACGTCCTGACTTTC. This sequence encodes CASSQVLTGSSGANVLTF.

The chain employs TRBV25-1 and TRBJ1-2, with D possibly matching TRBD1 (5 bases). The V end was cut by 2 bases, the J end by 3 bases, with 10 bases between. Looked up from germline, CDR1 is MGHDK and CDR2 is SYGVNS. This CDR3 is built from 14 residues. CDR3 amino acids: CASSEPGRDYGYTF. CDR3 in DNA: TGTGCCAGCAGTGAACCAGGGAGGGACTATGGCTACACCTTC.

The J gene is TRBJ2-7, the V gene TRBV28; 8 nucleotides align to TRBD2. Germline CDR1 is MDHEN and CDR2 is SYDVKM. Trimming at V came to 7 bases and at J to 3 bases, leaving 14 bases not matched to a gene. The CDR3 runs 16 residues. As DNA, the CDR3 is TGTGCCAGCACCGCCACCCGAGGAGCGGGAGTCTACGAGCAGTACTTC. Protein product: CASTATRGAGVYEQYF.

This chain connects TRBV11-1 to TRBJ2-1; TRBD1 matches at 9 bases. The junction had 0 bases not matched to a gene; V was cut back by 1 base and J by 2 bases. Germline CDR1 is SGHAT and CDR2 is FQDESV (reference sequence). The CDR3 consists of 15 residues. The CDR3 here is CASSLGDRAYNEQFF. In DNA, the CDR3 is TGTGCCAGCAGCTTAGGGGACAGGGCCTACAATGAGCAGTTCTTC.

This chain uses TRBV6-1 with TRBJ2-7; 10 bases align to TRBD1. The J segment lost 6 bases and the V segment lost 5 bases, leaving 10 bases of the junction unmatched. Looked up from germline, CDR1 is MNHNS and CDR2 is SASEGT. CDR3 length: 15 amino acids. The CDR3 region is CASSPRGTGVGEQYF. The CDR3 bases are TGTGCCAGCAGTCCCCGTGGGACAGGGGTTGGCGAGCAGTACTTC.

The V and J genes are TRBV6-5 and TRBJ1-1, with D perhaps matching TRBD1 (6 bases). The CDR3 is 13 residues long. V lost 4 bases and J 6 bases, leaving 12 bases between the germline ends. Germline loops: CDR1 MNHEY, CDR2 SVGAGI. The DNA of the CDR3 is TGTGCCAGCAGTTTGCGGGGGCGCTCTGAAGCTTTCTTT. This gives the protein CASSLRGRSEAFF.

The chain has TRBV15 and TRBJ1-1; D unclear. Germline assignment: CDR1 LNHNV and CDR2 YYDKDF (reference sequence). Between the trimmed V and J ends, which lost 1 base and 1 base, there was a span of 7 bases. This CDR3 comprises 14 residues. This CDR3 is CATSRGSGNTEAFF. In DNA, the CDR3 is TGTGCCACCAGCAGAGGTTCGGGGAACACTGAAGCTTTCTTT.

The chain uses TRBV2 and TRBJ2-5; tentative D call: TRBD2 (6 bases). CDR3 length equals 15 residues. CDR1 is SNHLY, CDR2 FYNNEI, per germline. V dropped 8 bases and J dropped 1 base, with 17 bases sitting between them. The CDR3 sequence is CASDLSRTIQETQYF. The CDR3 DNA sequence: TGTGCCAGCGACCTCAGCCGGACTATCCAAGAGACCCAGTACTTC.

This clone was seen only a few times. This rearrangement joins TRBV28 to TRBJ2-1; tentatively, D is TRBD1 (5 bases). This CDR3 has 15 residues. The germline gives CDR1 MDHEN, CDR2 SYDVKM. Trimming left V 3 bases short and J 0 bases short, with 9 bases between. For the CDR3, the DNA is TGTGCCAGCAGTTTCGACAGTGGCTCCTACAATGAGCAGTTCTTC. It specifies CASSFDSGSYNEQFF. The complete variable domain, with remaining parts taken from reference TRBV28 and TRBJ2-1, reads DVKVTQSSRYLVKRTGEKVFLECVQDMDHENMFWYRQDPGLGLRLIYFSYDVKMKEKGDIPEGYSVSREKKERFSLILESASTNQTSMYLCASSFDSGSYNEQFFGPGTRLTVL.

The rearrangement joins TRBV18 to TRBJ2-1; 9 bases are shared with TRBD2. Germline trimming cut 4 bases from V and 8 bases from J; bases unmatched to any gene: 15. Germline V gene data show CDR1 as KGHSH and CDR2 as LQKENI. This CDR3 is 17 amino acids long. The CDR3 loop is CASSLSRAGGPKDEQFF. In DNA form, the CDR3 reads TGTGCCAGCTCACTATCTAGGGCGGGGGGGCCCAAGGATGAGCAGTTCTTC.

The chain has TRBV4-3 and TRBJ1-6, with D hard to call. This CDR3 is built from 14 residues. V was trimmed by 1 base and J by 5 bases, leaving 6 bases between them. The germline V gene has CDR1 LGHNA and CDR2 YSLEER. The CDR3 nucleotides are TGCGCCAGCAGCCAAGGCAGAAATAATTCACCCCTCCACTTT. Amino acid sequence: CASSQGRNNSPLHF.

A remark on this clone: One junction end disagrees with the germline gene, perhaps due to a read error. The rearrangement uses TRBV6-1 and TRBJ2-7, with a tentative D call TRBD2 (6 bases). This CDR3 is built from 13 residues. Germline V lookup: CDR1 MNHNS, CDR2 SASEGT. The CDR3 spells CASSEVVRGWESF. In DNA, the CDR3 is TGTGCCAGCAGTGAAGTAGTCCGGGGGTGGGAATCCTTC.

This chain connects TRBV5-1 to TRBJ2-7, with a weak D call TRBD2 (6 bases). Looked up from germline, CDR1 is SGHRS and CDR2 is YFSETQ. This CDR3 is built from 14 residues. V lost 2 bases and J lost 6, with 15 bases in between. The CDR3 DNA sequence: TGCGCCAGCAGCTTATCGCTAATGGGGGGCGAGCAGTACTTC. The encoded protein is CASSLSLMGGEQYF.